This TCR beta chain stems from a study of blood T cells in healthy people across ages. The overall study: Capturing about one barcoded beta molecule per two T cells was achieved by template switching. Regarding the study as a whole: Naive T cell percentage showed a strong correlation with the diversity of TCR beta.

The CDR3 length is 15 residues. From germline, CDR1 is SGHTA and CDR2 FQGNSA. V lost 2 bases to trimming and J lost 2 bases, with 12 bases between them. All donors came from Russia, were Caucasian and healthy, and spanned ages about 6 to 95. As for this clonotype: Its specificity is not known.

Next came a second PCR, run for about 7 to 12 cycles, which used a sample-barcoded 5' primer along with a J-beta primer mix. Each TCR beta cDNA got a 12-nucleotide random molecular identifier. TCRdb called the 5' RACE reads again in MiXCR, with one record for every CDR3 protein. Here the sample spans approximately 800,000 distinct CDR3 sequences, 35% to 60% being singletons. The receptor was derived from a man older than 75 in good health. The material sequenced was blood. The chain has TRBV7-2 and TRBJ2-5; D possibly corresponds to TRBD2 (5 bases). The CDR3 loop is CASSLYGVGQETQYF. For the CDR3, the DNA is TGTGCCAGCAGCTTATACGGGGTTGGGCAAGAGACCCAGTACTTC.